This T cell receptor (beta chain) is from a study of vaccination and CD4 T cells after COVID-19. The wider study: Convalescent cases consisted of six males and four females, of whom two were Hispanic. Study-wide results and caveats: It was found that, in convalescent patients, 304 of 307 vaccine-specific clones were spike mono-reactive.

Noted time point: late sampling 161 to 241 days after vaccination in three convalescent patients. The treatment was: approximately nine-day PBMC culture with coronavirus spike peptide pools or control peptides (ViraFEST assay). Expanded clonotypes were found by TCR sequencing after peptide-pool stimulation (ViraFEST). Concerning this clonotype: The antigen is unknown.

The Oncomine TCR Beta short-read assay was what sequenced the DNA obtained from cultured CD4+ T cells. TCRdb fed the PCR reads into MiXCR, producing one record per CDR3 protein. This table holds tens of thousands of distinct CDR3 sequences, 28% found once. Germline V gene sequence: CDR1 MNHNS, CDR2 SASEGT. The trim removed 4 bases at V and 8 bases at J, leaving 9 bases unmatched. CDR3 length: 16 amino acids. This receptor was identified in a human donor who had recovered from COVID-19. The chain links TRBV6-1 to TRBJ2-1; 12 bases align to TRBD2. The source was CD4+ T cells from blood, cultured in vitro, collected about 7 months after SARS-CoV-2 vaccination. CDR3 residues: CASSARLAGVIYEQFF. The CDR3 DNA is TGTGCCAGCAGTGCCCGACTAGCGGGGGTAATCTATGAGCAGTTCTTC.